These 6 T cell receptor beta chains were sequenced from one sample in a study of post-analysis software for immune sequencing data. General observations from the study: Five or six TRBV segments were significantly more frequent in patients than in controls. TRBV5-6, TRBV5-1 and TRBV20-1 were among these segments.

Sequencing libraries made from TCR beta cDNA carried unique molecular identifiers. TCRdb ran MiXCR on the PCR reads and lists one entry per CDR3 protein. Of roughly 400,000 distinct CDR3 sequences in the sample, 30% to 45% were seen once. Their recognized antigens are unknown. Material: blood. Source of these receptors: a girl aged 2 to 10 with multiple sclerosis.

The V call is TRBV11-2, the J call TRBJ1-2; D unresolved. With 1 base removed from V and 8 bases from J, the gap between germline ends came to 11 bases. The CDR3 is made up of 13 amino acids. The V gene's germline CDR1 is SGHAT and CDR2 FQNNGV. The CDR3 sequence: CASSLGTAEGYTF. The DNA for the CDR3 is TGTGCCAGCAGCTTAGGGACCGCTGAGGGCTACACCTTC.

Note on this clonotype: This could be a read error, since a much larger clone is one nucleotide away. The chain employs TRBV4-1 and TRBJ2-7, with D hard to call. The DNA end is a closer match to TRBJ2-5, so the J assignment may be wrong. CDR1 and CDR2 from the germline V gene are MGHRA and YSYEKL. The CDR3 length is 12 residues. In nucleotides, the CDR3 is TGCACCAGCAGCCAAGAGAGTACGACCCAGTACTTC. Protein product: CTSSQESTTQYF.

V is TRBV20-1 and J is TRBJ1-1; D is unclear. The CDR3 is 15 residues long. Trimming removed 3 bases from V and 5 bases from J, with 19 bases in between. Germline V lookup: CDR1 DFQATT, CDR2 SNEGSKA (reference sequence). The CDR3, as DNA: TGCAGTGCTAGGGAGTTTCGTTGGGATGAGACTGAAGCTTTCTTT. Its protein product is CSAREFRWDETEAFF.

The chain is built from TRBV18 and TRBJ1-4, with D tentatively TRBD1 (6 bases). Germline V gene lookup returns CDR1 KGHSH and CDR2 LQKENI. This CDR3 comprises 15 residues. Deletions cut 3 bases from V and 5 bases from J, with 13 bases between. Written as DNA, the CDR3 is TGTGCCAGCTCACCCCAGGGGACGAGGAATGAAAAACTGTTTTTT. Translation: CASSPQGTRNEKLFF. The full variable domain, rest sourced from reference TRBV18 and TRBJ1-4, is NAGVMQNPRHLVRRRGQEARLRCSPMKGHSHVYWYRQLPEEGLKFMVYLQKENIIDESGMPKERFSAEFPKEGPSILRIQQVVRGDSAAYFCASSPQGTRNEKLFFGSGTQLSVL.

The J gene is TRBJ1-5, the V gene TRBV5-1; the D gene is possibly TRBD1 (6 bases). Per the germline V gene, CDR1 is SGHRS and CDR2 is YFSETQ. CDR3 size: 14 residues. Trimming removed 0 bases at V and 6 bases at J, with 10 bases between. CDR3 protein: CASSLAGGAQPQHF. CDR3 sequence (DNA): TGCGCCAGCAGCTTGGCGGGGGGCGCTCAGCCCCAGCATTTT.

The V and J genes are TRBV5-1 and TRBJ1-5; D gene unclear. V lost 1 base and J lost 7, with 6 bases in between. The CDR3 runs 12 residues. In germline, CDR1 is SGHRS, CDR2 YFSETQ. The chain's CDR3 is CASSLRGQPQHF. The CDR3 DNA sequence: TGCGCCAGCAGCTTGAGAGGACAGCCCCAGCATTTT.